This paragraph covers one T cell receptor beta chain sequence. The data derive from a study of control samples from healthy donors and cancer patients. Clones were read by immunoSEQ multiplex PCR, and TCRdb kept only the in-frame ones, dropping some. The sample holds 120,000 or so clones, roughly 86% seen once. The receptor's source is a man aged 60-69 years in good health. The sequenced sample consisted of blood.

The CDR3 here is CASSSSTSRKSDTQYF. CDR3 bases: TGTGCCAGCAGCTCTTCGACTAGTCGAAAATCAGATACGCAGTATTTT. The V and J genes are TRBV7-9 and TRBJ2-3, with a possible D match to TRBD2 (6 bases). The CDR3 is 16 residues long. From germline, CDR1 is SEHNR and CDR2 FQNEAQ (reference sequence). The germline V and J ends were trimmed by 4 bases and 4 bases, with 18 bases remaining between them.